Described below is a single TCR beta chain sequence and its context. Its antigen is currently unknown. TCR beta VDJ combinations and CDR3 sequences were profiled from genomic DNA. Via MiXCR, TCRdb re-called the reads, giving one row per CDR3 protein. The repertoire has 160,000 or so distinct CDR3 sequences, over 55% of them found once; the top ten carry around 45%. Germline assignment: CDR1 KGHDR and CDR2 SFDVKD. The length of the CDR3 is 13 residues. The V gene lost 4 bases and the J gene lost 7 bases, with 9 bases spanning the gap. The sample is drawn from a study of CD8+CD57+ T cells in acquired aplastic anemia. Study context: The study obtained an average of approximately 3 ug of DNA from sorted CD4+ and CD8+ cells.

Before being chosen for sequencing, patients had shown CD8+CD57+ cell expansion by flow cytometry. Study conclusions and caveats: Between patients and controls, about 31 CD8+ CDR3 sequences were found in common. Controls and patients did not differ significantly in CD8+ Simpson's diversity.

This chain connects TRBV24-1 to TRBJ2-2; D gene uncertain. Sequenced sample: sorted CD4+, CD8+, or CD8+CD57+ T cells (not recorded which) from PBMCs. The TCR originated in a human donor with aplastic anemia. The CDR3 loop is CATSDPRFGELFF. CDR3 in DNA: TGTGCCACCAGTGACCCGCGGTTCGGGGAGCTGTTTTTT.